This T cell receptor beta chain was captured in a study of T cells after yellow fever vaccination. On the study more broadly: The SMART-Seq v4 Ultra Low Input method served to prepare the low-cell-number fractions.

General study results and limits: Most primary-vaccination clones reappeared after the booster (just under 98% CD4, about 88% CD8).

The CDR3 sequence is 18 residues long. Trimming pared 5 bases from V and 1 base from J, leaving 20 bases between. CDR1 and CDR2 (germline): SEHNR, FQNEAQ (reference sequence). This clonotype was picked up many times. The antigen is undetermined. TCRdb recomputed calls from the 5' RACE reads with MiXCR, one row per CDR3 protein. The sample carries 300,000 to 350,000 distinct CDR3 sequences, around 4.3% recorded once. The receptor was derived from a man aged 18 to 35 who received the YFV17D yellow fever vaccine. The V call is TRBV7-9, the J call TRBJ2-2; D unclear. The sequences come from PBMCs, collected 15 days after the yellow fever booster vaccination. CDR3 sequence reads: CASSKASLGRRNTGELFF. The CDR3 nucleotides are TGTGCCAGCAGCAAGGCTTCTCTTGGACGGCGGAACACCGGGGAGCTGTTTTTT.